These 14 T cell receptor beta chains were all obtained from the same sample, sequenced in a study of cytomegalovirus exposure and HLA in healthy donors. The PCR used 60 Vbeta and 13 Jbeta primers. Sequencing was performed with immunoSEQ multiplex PCR; in TCRdb, only in-frame clones are kept and a portion is missing. The sample has 50,000 or so clones, around 70% seen once. The specimen was PBMCs. The origin of the receptors is a man aged 18 to 29 in good health and CMV-seronegative.

This clone was counted only a few times. CDR3 residues: CASSTGWTGELFF. The CDR3 nucleotides read TGTGCCAGCAGTACAGGTTGGACCGGGGAGCTGTTTTTT. The chain has TRBV5-4 and TRBJ2-2; the D gene is possibly TRBD1 (5 bases). CDR3 size: 13 residues. Trimming pared 5 bases from V and 5 bases from J, leaving 10 bases between. Germline-derived CDR1 and CDR2 are SGHNT and YYREEE (reference sequence).

CDR3 residues: CASSPTSGRGNEQFF. As DNA, the CDR3 is TGTGCCAGCAGCCCTACTAGCGGGAGGGGGAATGAGCAGTTCTTC. The rearrangement uses TRBV9 and TRBJ2-1; 13 positions match TRBD2. V was pared by 4 bases and J by 7 bases, with 5 bases of the junction left unmatched. Germline CDR1 is SGDLS and CDR2 is YYNGEE. The CDR3 length is 15 residues.

The V gene is TRBV10-3, the J gene TRBJ1-5; D is unclear. The CDR3 loop spans 16 amino acids. V shed 0 bases and J shed 5 bases, with 14 bases lying between them. Germline values: CDR1 ENHRY, CDR2 SYGVKD. The CDR3 protein is CAISESGLGGDQPQHF. CDR3 DNA: TGTGCCATCAGTGAGTCAGGTTTAGGCGGAGATCAGCCCCAGCATTTT.

The rearrangement uses TRBV9 and TRBJ2-5; TRBD2 matches at 7 bases. Looked up from germline, CDR1 is SGDLS and CDR2 is YYNGEE. This CDR3 spans 16 amino acids. J was trimmed by 5 bases and V by 4 bases; bases with no gene match: 14. DNA of the CDR3: TGTGCCAGCAGCCCTAGTGGAGCGGGAAGCGTGGAGACCCAGTACTTC. Protein product: CASSPSGAGSVETQYF.

This clone was counted only a few times. V and J are TRBV9 and TRBJ2-7, with TRBD2 as a possible D gene (5 bases). This CDR3 region has 15 residues. Germline loops: CDR1 SGDLS, CDR2 YYNGEE. Between the trimmed V and J ends, which lost 0 bases and 2 bases, there was a span of 12 bases. CDR3 loop: CASSVEGVSTYEQYF. Here the CDR3 DNA reads TGTGCCAGCAGCGTAGAGGGAGTTTCGACCTACGAGCAGTACTTC.

The rearrangement links TRBV28 to TRBJ2-5; D gene unclear. V lost 3 bases and J lost 8, with 7 bases in between. The V gene's germline CDR1 is MDHEN and CDR2 SYDVKM. The CDR3 length is 11 residues. The CDR3 bases are TGTGCCAGCAGTTTGGTTGGCACCCAGTACTTC. It translates to CASSLVGTQYF.

There are a few counts of this clone. The chain joins TRBV5-1 to TRBJ2-5; 9 bases match TRBD1. In germline, CDR1 is SGHRS, CDR2 YFSETQ. The V gene end was trimmed by 8 bases and the J gene end by 5 bases; junction bases not matched to a gene: 7. This CDR3 region has 13 residues. Written as DNA, the CDR3 is TGCGCCAGTGATACAGGGGGCAGGGAGACCCAGTACTTC. As protein: CASDTGGRETQYF. Complete variable domain (other parts from reference TRBV5-1 and TRBJ2-5): KAGVTQTPRYLIKTRGQQVTLSCSPISGHRSVSWYQQTPGQGLQFLFEYFSETQRNKGNFPGRFSGRQFSNSRSEMNVSTLELGDSALYLCASDTGGRETQYFGPGTRLLVL.

The chain combines TRBV9 with TRBJ1-2; the match to TRBD1 covers 7 bases. Unmatched junction bases numbered 5, after V lost 3 bases and J lost 6 bases. Germline V gives CDR1 SGDLS, CDR2 YYNGEE. The CDR3 is 13 amino acids. The CDR3 DNA is TGTGCCAGCAGCGACGACAGGGTCAATGGCTACACCTTC. It is translated as CASSDDRVNGYTF.

The gene calls are TRBV29-1 and TRBJ2-1; 10 positions match TRBD2. After removal of 5 bases from V and 0 bases from J, the junction contained 7 bases not matched to a gene. The CDR3 sequence is 16 residues long. Germline values: CDR1 SQVTM, CDR2 ANQGSEA. The CDR3 region is CSVQGGLANSYNEQFF. CDR3 DNA: TGCAGCGTTCAGGGGGGACTAGCGAACTCCTACAATGAGCAGTTCTTC.

The gene calls are TRBV15 and TRBJ1-1, with D unclear. The V end was cut by 4 bases, the J end by 7 bases, with 19 bases between. The germline CDR1 and CDR2 sequences are LNHNV and YYDKDF (reference sequence). The CDR3 spans 15 residues. CDR3 in DNA: TGTGCCACCAGCAATAAGAATCCCCCCCAACTTGAAGCTTTCTTT. Translation: CATSNKNPPQLEAFF.

The rearrangement links TRBV9 to TRBJ1-4; 12 bases fit TRBD1. CDR1 and CDR2 from the germline V gene are SGDLS and YYNGEE. The CDR3 covers 14 residues. V shed 3 bases, J shed 7 bases, and the junction held 1 base outside the gene matches. The CDR3 is CASSGDRGLEKLFF. For the CDR3, the DNA is TGTGCCAGCAGCGGGGACAGGGGGCTTGAAAAACTGTTTTTT.

The rearrangement joins TRBV20-1 to TRBJ1-2; maybe TRBD1 (6 bases). Germline CDR1 reads DFQATT; CDR2 reads SNEGSKA (reference sequence). This CDR3 has 10 residues. V shed 6 bases and J shed 7 bases, with 9 bases lying between them. CDR3 amino acids: CSAMDSGYTF. The CDR3 DNA reads as TGCAGTGCGATGGACAGTGGCTACACCTTC.

This clone has just a few counts. The chain combines TRBV29-1 with TRBJ1-5; D is ambiguous. V gave up 3 bases and J gave up 0 bases, with 9 bases separating them. CDR3 size: 14 residues. Germline V gene data show CDR1 as SQVTM and CDR2 as ANQGSEA. CDR3 coding DNA: TGCAGCGTTGACAGCGGAGATAGCAATCAGCCCCAGCATTTT. Protein: CSVDSGDSNQPQHF.

This chain links TRBV30 with TRBJ1-1; D is uncertain. CDR1 is GTSNPN, CDR2 SVGIG, per germline (reference sequence). Trimming took 1 base from V and 0 from J, leaving 6 bases between them. The CDR3 extends over 13 amino acids. CDR3 bases: TGTGCCTGGAGTGGACACCTGAACACTGAAGCTTTCTTT. It codes for CAWSGHLNTEAFF.